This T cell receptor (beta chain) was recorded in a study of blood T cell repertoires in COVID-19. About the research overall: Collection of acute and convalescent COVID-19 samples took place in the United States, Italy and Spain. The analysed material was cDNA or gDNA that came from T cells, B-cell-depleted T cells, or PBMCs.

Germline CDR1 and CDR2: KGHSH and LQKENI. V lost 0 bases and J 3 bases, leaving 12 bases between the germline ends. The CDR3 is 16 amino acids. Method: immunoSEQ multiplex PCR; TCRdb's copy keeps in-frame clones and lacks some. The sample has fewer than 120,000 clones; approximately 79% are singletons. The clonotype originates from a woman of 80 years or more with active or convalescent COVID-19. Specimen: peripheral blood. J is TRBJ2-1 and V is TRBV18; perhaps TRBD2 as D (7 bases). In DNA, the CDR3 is TGTGCCAGCTCACCACCGGGGGGGCTGGTCTACAATGAGCAGTTCTTC. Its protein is CASSPPGGLVYNEQFF.